This record looks at one T cell receptor beta chain sequence and its context. What it binds is unknown. The data stem from a study of OX40 agonist ivuxolimab in advanced cancers. Study summary: Patients were given ivuxolimab, an antibody that agonizes OX40 (CD134). Study findings and constraints: CD4+ T cells averaged fewer expanded clones than CD8+ T cells. At 0.1 to 3.0 mg/kg and by week 6, clonal expansion occurred in CD4+ and CD8+ blood T cells.

The table came from immunoSEQ multiplex PCR; TCRdb's copy has only in-frame clones and leaves some out. The sample lists 66,000 or so clones, 85% occurring once. The CDR3 consists of 16 residues. With V trimmed by 0 bases and J by 4 bases, 4 bases remained unmatched. In germline, CDR1 is SGHNT, CDR2 YYREEE (reference sequence). Systemic immunosuppression or autoimmune disease history was grounds to exclude patients. This rearrangement joins TRBV5-4 to TRBJ2-2; TRBD1 aligns across 9 bases. The sequence was collected from an adult with an advanced solid tumor such as melanoma, head and neck, liver or kidney cancer. The source was CD4+ or CD8+ T cells sorted from blood, collected in a trial of the OX40 agonist ivuxolimab. CDR3 bases: TGTGCCAGCAGCTTGGGGGGACAGGGAGGCACCGGGGAGCTGTTTTTT. Its translation: CASSLGGQGGTGELFF.